A single sample gave rise to the 23 T cell receptor beta chains below, sequenced in a study of early T cells in non-severe SARS-CoV-2 infection. Using its own MiXCR run on the 5' RACE reads, TCRdb lists one record per CDR3 protein. The table has about 61,000 distinct CDR3 sequences, 12% seen once. The input for sequencing was whole blood, taken at baseline. The receptors here all came from an adult who was a healthcare worker with PCR-confirmed SARS-CoV-2 infection or an uninfected control (not recorded which). The donor label of this sample is uncertain.

This sequence joins TRBV12-5 and TRBJ2-3; D may be TRBD1 (6 bases). V lost 6 bases and J lost 0, with 10 bases in between. Germline loops: CDR1 LGHNT, CDR2 FRNRAP. This CDR3 is built from 14 residues. The CDR3 DNA is TGTGCTAGTGGAATAGGACAGAGCACAGATACGCAGTATTTT. Residues: CASGIGQSTDTQYF. Full variable domain (rest looked up from reference TRBV12-5 and TRBJ2-3): DARVTQTPRHKVTEMGQEVTMRCQPILGHNTVFWYRQTMMQGLELLAYFRNRAPLDDSGMPKDRFSAEMPDATLATLKIQPSEPRDSAVYFCASGIGQSTDTQYFGPGTRLTVL.

This clonotype has at least ten counts. The genes are TRBV19 and TRBJ2-7; the D gene is possibly TRBD2 (6 bases). Trimming pared 9 bases from V and 9 bases from J, leaving 18 bases between. The CDR3 contains 12 residues. The V gene's germline CDR1 is LNHDA and CDR2 SQIVND (reference sequence). CDR3 nucleotide sequence: TGTGCCAGAAGAAAGGGACTCCCCCGGCAGTACGTC. Its protein is CARRKGLPRQYV.

This chain connects TRBV5-4 to TRBJ1-1; D remains ambiguous. The CDR3 consists of 14 residues. The V and J ends lost 0 bases and 2 bases respectively, with 8 bases between them. Germline V gene lookup returns CDR1 SGHNT and CDR2 YYREEE (reference sequence). The CDR3 loop reads CASSLEAHNTEAFF. Written as DNA, the CDR3 is TGTGCCAGCAGCTTGGAAGCCCACAACACTGAAGCTTTCTTT. Full variable domain (missing parts from reference TRBV5-4 and TRBJ1-1): ETGVTQSPTHLIKTRGQQVTLRCSSQSGHNTVSWYQQALGQGPQFIFQYYREEENGRGNFPPRFSGLQFPNYSSELNVNALELDDSALYLCASSLEAHNTEAFFGQGTRLTVV.

This chain uses TRBV19 with TRBJ1-4, with 7 bases that match TRBD1. The CDR3 contains 15 residues. Losses at the gene ends were 7 bases for V and 4 bases for J; bases not matched to a gene: 9. Germline assignment: CDR1 LNHDA and CDR2 SQIVND (reference sequence). CDR3 loop: CASNTGAHFNEKLFF. The DNA of the CDR3 is TGTGCCAGTAATACAGGGGCTCATTTTAATGAAAAACTGTTTTTT.

This clonotype has a count of ten or more. The V gene is TRBV21-1, the J gene TRBJ2-7; the table's D call, TRBD1, has no DNA check behind it. TRBV21-1 counts as a pseudogene. CDR3 size: 16 residues. CDR3 sequence reads: CALYINRTGSSYEQYV. Written as DNA, the CDR3 is TGTGCCCTTTATATAAATCGGACAGGGAGCTCCTACGAGCAGTACGTC.

This rearrangement joins TRBV5-6 to TRBJ1-1; maybe TRBD1 (5 bases). CDR3 length: 15 residues. The V end lost 2 bases, the J end lost 1 base, and 12 bases lay between the germline ends. Per germline, CDR1 SGHDT and CDR2 YYEEEE. In DNA form, the CDR3 reads TGTGCCAGCAGCTTCGGGACGGTTCAGAACACTGAAGCTTTCTTT. It yields the protein CASSFGTVQNTEAFF.

This clonotype was observed a handful of times. The V call is TRBV29-1, the J call TRBJ1-2; tentatively, D is TRBD1 (5 bases). From germline, CDR1 is SQVTM and CDR2 ANQGSEA. The CDR3 is 13 amino acids. V was pared by 7 bases and J by 8 bases, with 20 bases between. The CDR3 here is CSAISRDHRGYTF. The DNA for the CDR3 is TGCAGCGCTATAAGCCGGGACCACCGGGGCTACACCTTC.

The chain uses TRBV18 and TRBJ1-1, with 7 bases lining up with TRBD1. Trimming took 3 bases from V and 0 from J; bases not matched to a gene: 4. The CDR3 spans 15 residues. The germline CDR1 and CDR2 sequences are KGHSH and LQKENI. The CDR3 protein is CASSPPGTVNTEAFF. The CDR3 DNA reads as TGTGCCAGCTCACCTCCCGGGACAGTGAACACTGAAGCTTTCTTT.

This clonotype was detected many times. The chain employs TRBV11-2 and TRBJ2-3; 8 nucleotides agree with TRBD2. The length of the CDR3 is 15 residues. Germline values: CDR1 SGHAT, CDR2 FQNNGV. With V trimmed by 4 bases and J by 3 bases, 6 bases remained unmatched. The CDR3 DNA follows: TGTGCCAGCAGCTCCACCGGACTAGCAACAGATACGCAGTATTTT. It encodes CASSSTGLATDTQYF. The full variable domain, completed using reference TRBV11-2 and TRBJ2-3, is EAGVAQSPRYKIIEKRQSVAFWCNPISGHATLYWYQQILGQGPKLLIQFQNNGVVDDSQLPKDRFSAERLKGVDSTLKIQPAKLEDSAVYLCASSSTGLATDTQYFGPGTRLTVL.

The rearrangement uses TRBV6-5 and TRBJ2-5, with 9 bases that match TRBD1. J lost 4 bases, V lost 6 bases, and 9 bases had no gene match. Germline CDR1 is MNHEY and CDR2 is SVGAGI. The CDR3 is 15 amino acids. For the CDR3, the DNA is TGTGCCAGCAGGGGGACAGGGAGGTTCTCAGAGACCCAGTACTTC. Translated: CASRGTGRFSETQYF.

In DNA, the CDR3 is TGTGCCATCAGTTCGGGACAGGCAGGTCATGAGCAGTTCTTC. As protein: CAISSGQAGHEQFF. This rearrangement joins TRBV10-3 to TRBJ2-1; 8 positions match TRBD1. The ends lost 5 bases at V and 8 bases at J; junction bases unmatched: 8. The germline CDR1 and CDR2 sequences are ENHRY and SYGVKD. This CDR3 is 14 amino acids long.

Only a few counts were recorded for this clonotype. The chain recombines TRBV2 with TRBJ1-5, with 8 bases aligning to TRBD1. With 6 bases clipped from V and 7 bases from J, the junction kept 5 bases outside the gene matches. The CDR3 contains 13 residues. Per germline, CDR1 SNHLY and CDR2 FYNNEI. CDR3 bases: TGTGCCAGCAGAGCGGACAGGGAACAGCCCCAGCATTTT. The encoded protein is CASRADREQPQHF.

The CDR3 here is CASSWGSGASTDTQYF. For the CDR3, the DNA is TGCGCCAGCAGCTGGGGGTCGGGGGCAAGCACAGATACGCAGTATTTT. The chain carries TRBV5-1 and TRBJ2-3; D may be TRBD1 or TRBD2 (6 bases each). CDR1 is SGHRS and CDR2 is YFSETQ in the germline V gene. Trimming stripped 3 bases from V and 0 bases from J, with 14 bases between. The CDR3 has 16 residues.

This clonotype was seen a handful of times. V and J are TRBV6-2 or TRBV6-3 and TRBJ2-7; D unclear. The CDR3 covers 8 residues. Germline CDR1 MNHEY, CDR2 SVGEGT. V gave up 10 bases and J gave up 4 bases, with 2 bases separating them. CDR3 nucleotide sequence: TGTGCCAAATACGAGCAGTACGTC. Translation: CAKYEQYV.

This clonotype has a count of ten or more. This chain links TRBV30 with TRBJ1-4, with 8 bases that match TRBD1. The germline CDR1 and CDR2 sequences are GTSNPN and SVGIG (reference sequence). The CDR3 is made up of 14 amino acids. Germline trimming cut 0 bases from V and 10 bases from J; bases unmatched to any gene: 7. CDR3 in DNA: TGTGCCTGGAGTGTGGGCAGGGGGCGCGGAAAACTGTTTTTT. Amino acids: CAWSVGRGRGKLFF.

This clonotype has just a few counts. The V gene is TRBV10-3, the J gene TRBJ1-2, with D maybe TRBD1 (5 bases). The germline V gene encodes CDR1 ENHRY and CDR2 SYGVKD. The length of the CDR3 is 16 residues. The ends were cut back, 3 bases at V and 0 bases at J, with 14 bases in the middle. In DNA form, the CDR3 reads TGTGCCATCAGTGATCCAGGGTTGCCTGCTAACTATGGCTACACCTTC. Translation: CAISDPGLPANYGYTF.

The rearrangement links TRBV19 to TRBJ1-4, with TRBD1 matching over 9 bases. J lost 3 bases, V lost 8 bases, and 10 bases had no gene match. CDR3 length equals 16 residues. Germline V gene data show CDR1 as LNHDA and CDR2 as SQIVND (reference sequence). The CDR3, as DNA: TGTGCCAGTGTTGCGGGACAGGGAAGGGCTAATGAAAAACTGTTTTTT. It specifies CASVAGQGRANEKLFF.

Concerning this clonotype itself: A read error is possible here, since a much larger clone lies one base away. This chain joins TRBV2 and TRBJ1-1, with no clear D. The CDR3 length is 14 residues. Germline assignment: CDR1 SNHLY and CDR2 FYNNEI. CDR3 amino acids: CVSSRTGASTEAFF. The CDR3 nucleotides are TGTGTCAGCAGCCGAACCGGAGCATCCACTGAAGCTTTCTTT. Drawing the rest from reference TRBV2 and TRBJ1-1, the complete variable domain is EPEVTQTPSHQVTQMGQEVILRCVPISNHLYFYWYRQILGQKVEFLVSFYNNEISEKSEIFDDQFSVERPDGSNFTLKIRSTKLEDSAMYFCVSSRTGASTEAFFGQGTRLTVV.

There are a few counts of this clonotype. The chain couples TRBV5-1 to TRBJ2-2; 8 nucleotides line up with TRBD2. Per the germline V gene, CDR1 is SGHRS and CDR2 is YFSETQ. The CDR3 consists of 14 residues. J lost 2 bases, V lost 6 bases, and 3 bases had no gene match. The CDR3: CASKGLGNTGELFF. In DNA, the CDR3 is TGCGCCAGCAAGGGACTAGGCAACACCGGGGAGCTGTTTTTT.

The chain recombines TRBV10-1 with TRBJ1-6; D uncertain. Germline-derived CDR1 and CDR2 are WNHNN and SYGVQD (reference sequence). The CDR3 is 17 residues long. Trimming pared 8 bases from V and 5 bases from J, leaving 22 bases between. CDR3 loop: CASSGDGIAPDNSPLHF. CDR3 coding DNA: TGCGCCAGCTCTGGTGACGGCATTGCTCCAGATAATTCACCCCTCCACTTT.

The chain joins TRBV7-6 to TRBJ1-3; D gene unclear. Deletions cut 2 bases from V and 4 bases from J, with 9 bases between. Germline lookup yields CDR1 SGHVS and CDR2 FNYEAQ. There are 14 residues in the CDR3. The chain's CDR3 is CASSLPGTGNTIYF. For the CDR3, the DNA is TGTGCCAGCAGCTTACCGGGCACCGGAAACACCATATATTTT.

This clonotype was detected once. CDR3 coding DNA: TGTGCCAGCAGTGAAACATCGTGGTTTTCTGAAAAACTGTTTTTT. Protein sequence: CASSETSWFSEKLFF. The chain joins TRBV6-1 to TRBJ1-4; the D is unclear. V dropped 2 bases and J dropped 7 bases, with 14 bases sitting between them. Germline CDR1 and CDR2: MNHNS and SASEGT. The CDR3 is 15 amino acids.

This clonotype was counted at least ten times. V and J are TRBV20-1 and TRBJ2-3, with a tentative D call TRBD2 (6 bases). The CDR3 length is 14 residues. Germline values: CDR1 DFQATT, CDR2 SNEGSKA (reference sequence). Between the trimmed V and J ends, which lost 2 bases and 2 bases, there was a span of 11 bases. CDR3: CSARPLAVTDTQYF. CDR3 in DNA: TGCAGTGCTAGACCACTAGCAGTCACAGATACGCAGTATTTT.